A single sample is the source of the 11 T cell receptor beta chains below, sequenced in a study of spatial heterogeneity in lung cancer. TCRdb ran MiXCR on the 5' RACE reads and lists one entry per CDR3 protein. The sample shows roughly 25,000 distinct CDR3 sequences, 6.9% of them seen only once. Time point reported: sample taken at primary tumor resection. The study sequenced unsorted whole RNA from tumor, nontumor lung or frozen PBMC. Sequencing used PBMCs, obtained at surgery. All receptors derive from a male donor with early-stage non-small cell lung cancer.

This clonotype was found many times. One junction end does not reproduce the germline sequence, and a read error may be involved. This rearrangement joins TRBV28 to TRBJ2-5; 11 bases agree with TRBD2. Germline V CDR1 and CDR2: MDHEN, SYDVKM. The CDR3 consists of 15 residues. CDR3: CASNQPGLAVKTQYF. The CDR3 DNA reads TGTGCCAGCAACCAACCGGGACTAGCGGTGAAGACCCAGTACTTT.

This clonotype was observed many times. CDR3 in DNA: TGTGCCAGCAGATCAGGGGACGGCTACACCTTC. Its translation is CASRSGDGYTF. This chain connects TRBV2 to TRBJ1-2, with TRBD1 as a possible D gene (6 bases). The CDR3 totals 11 residues. Germline values: CDR1 SNHLY, CDR2 FYNNEI. V was cut by 6 bases and J by 8 bases, with 10 bases left in between. Full variable domain (outside the CDR3, taken from reference TRBV2 and TRBJ1-2): EPEVTQTPSHQVTQMGQEVILRCVPISNHLYFYWYRQILGQKVEFLVSFYNNEISEKSEIFDDQFSVERPDGSNFTLKIRSTKLEDSAMYFCASRSGDGYTFGSGTRLTVV.

By sample fraction, this clonotype is medium-sized. This chain connects TRBV27 to TRBJ2-7, with 11 bases lining up with TRBD1. CDR1 and CDR2 from the germline V gene are MNHEY and SMNVEV (reference sequence). Trimming removed 3 bases from V and 5 bases from J; junction bases left unmatched: 3. This CDR3 has 14 residues. Here the CDR3 reads CASSFGTGGDEQYF. CDR3 DNA sequence: TGTGCCAGCAGTTTCGGGACAGGGGGAGACGAGCAGTACTTC.

The chain employs TRBV5-6 and TRBJ2-7; D not resolved. This CDR3 contains 14 residues. The germline V gene has CDR1 SGHDT and CDR2 YYEEEE. Trimming pared 4 bases from V and 8 bases from J, leaving 19 bases between. The CDR3 coding sequence is TGTGCCAGCAGCCTGACACAACCGGGCGAAAAGCAGTACTTC. This sequence encodes CASSLTQPGEKQYF.

This chain links TRBV2 with TRBJ1-1, with a tentative D call TRBD1 (5 bases). Trimming stripped 7 bases from V and 0 bases from J, with 15 bases between. Germline V CDR1 and CDR2: SNHLY, FYNNEI. The CDR3 consists of 15 residues. The CDR3 DNA reads TGTGCCAGCAATGCGAGGGGCGGGGTGAACACTGAAGCTTTCTTT. Its translation: CASNARGGVNTEAFF.

The chain joins TRBV6-1 to TRBJ2-3; 8 positions agree with TRBD1. The CDR3 contains 14 residues. V lost 5 bases, J lost 3 bases, and 4 bases stayed unmatched. The germline V gene has CDR1 MNHNS and CDR2 SASEGT. CDR3 in amino acids: CASSTGGSTDTQYF. In DNA, the CDR3 is TGTGCCAGCAGTACAGGGGGATCGACAGATACGCAGTATTTT.

This clonotype was detected many times. An end of the junction does not agree with germline; a read error may underlie this. The chain is built from TRBV7-9 and TRBJ2-7; D perhaps matches TRBD2 (6 bases). The CDR3 contains 14 residues. Germline CDR1 SEHNR, CDR2 FQNEAQ (reference sequence). The CDR3 loop is CASSLPGSSHEQYF. The CDR3, as DNA: TGTGCCAGCAGCTTACCCGGGAGCTCCCACGAGCAGTACTTC.

The V and J genes are TRBV11-2 and TRBJ2-5; D is possibly TRBD1 or TRBD2 (5 bases each). The ends were cut back, 4 bases at V and 1 base at J, with 13 bases in the middle. Germline assignment: CDR1 SGHAT and CDR2 FQNNGV. The CDR3 extends over 15 amino acids. The CDR3 nucleotides read TGTGCCAGCAGCTCCTCAGGGAGTAGCCAAGAGACCCAGTACTTC. Its protein product is CASSSSGSSQETQYF.

In this sample, this clonotype turned up many times. The genes are TRBV25-1 and TRBJ2-2; D remains unclear. This CDR3 region has 14 residues. V shed 2 bases and J shed 8 bases, with 12 bases lying between them. Germline loops: CDR1 MGHDK, CDR2 SYGVNS. CDR3 residues: CASSERRTGGELFF. The CDR3 DNA follows: TGTGCCAGCAGTGAACGCCGCACTGGAGGGGAGCTGTTTTTT. Filled out from reference TRBV25-1 and TRBJ2-2, the complete variable domain reads EADIYQTPRYLVIGTGKKITLECSQTMGHDKMYWYQQDPGMELHLIHYSYGVNSTEKGDLSSESTVSRIRTEHFPLTLESARPSHTSQYLCASSERRTGGELFFGEGSRLTVL.

This clonotype has ten or more counts. The chain carries TRBV5-1 and TRBJ2-5, with a weak D call TRBD2 (6 bases). The V end was cut by 5 bases, the J end by 3 bases, with 17 bases between. The germline V gene has CDR1 SGHRS and CDR2 YFSETQ. The length of the CDR3 is 15 residues. The CDR3: CASSINLGGKETQYF. DNA for the CDR3: TGCGCCAGCAGTATTAACCTCGGCGGGAAAGAGACCCAGTACTTC.

This clonotype was seen only a few times. The CDR3 spells CSASPPAYNEQFF. CDR3 DNA: TGCAGTGCTAGCCCCCCCGCCTACAATGAGCAGTTCTTC. V gene TRBV20-1 combines with J gene TRBJ2-1; no clear D. This CDR3 region has 13 residues. The ends were cut back, 3 bases at V and 2 bases at J, with 8 bases in the middle. Germline-derived CDR1 and CDR2 are DFQATT and SNEGSKA (reference sequence).